The rows below give T cell receptor beta chains drawn from one sample of a study of vaccination effects on CD4 cells after COVID-19. This table comes from immunoSEQ multiplex PCR, and its TCRdb copy is limited to in-frame clones, with some not included. The data contain about 45,000 clones, around 72% of them singletons. Their antigens are not known. The material sequenced was CD4+ T cells from PBMCs cultured with a peptide pool, taken before COVID-19 vaccination. The receptors were gathered from a human donor who had a prior SARS-CoV-2 infection. Each CDR3 is given with its conserved first and last residue. Fields, in order: V gene, J gene, CDR3 protein.

TRBV18,TRBJ2-5,CASSPREEETQYF
TRBV18,TRBJ2-7,CASSPFAGEPHEQYF
TRBV18,TRBJ2-7,CASSPPYPTYSYEQYF
TRBV20-1,TRBJ1-1,CSARLNTEAFF
TRBV27,TRBJ1-1,CASSLYPPGSAFTEAFF
TRBV7-9,TRBJ2-2,CASSSSDTNTGELFF
TRBV4-2,TRBJ2-7,CASSQRRTGDEQYF
TRBV5-1,TRBJ2-7,CASSPGPGQHYEQYF
TRBV5-1,TRBJ2-5,CASSPGGRGETQYF
TRBV3-1/TRBV3-2,TRBJ1-2,CASSQEDKTYGYTF
TRBV14,TRBJ2-1,CASSPDRAVLFGEQFF
TRBV5-6,TRBJ2-7,CASSEQGAPSYEQYF
TRBV2,TRBJ1-2,CASRDGGGQAKYNYGYTF
TRBV5-4,TRBJ2-1,CASSSGLAQHNEQFF
TRBV12-3/TRBV12-4,TRBJ2-5,CASSLGALVTQYF
TRBV4-1,TRBJ2-1,CASSQDRRSAVYNEQFF
TRBV19,TRBJ1-6,CASQGTYNSPLHF
TRBV5-1,TRBJ2-7,CASSVSPLKSEQYF
TRBV7-9,TRBJ2-1,CASSFGDSDRNEQFF
TRBV19,TRBJ2-3,CASSEQRDSSTDTQYF
TRBV10-3,TRBJ2-3,CATGPGSREQYF
TRBV5-1,TRBJ1-1,CASSVDGSSTEAFF
TRBV11-3,TRBJ2-1,CASSPRGSYNEQFF
TRBV30,TRBJ1-4,CAWSADRGVKLFF
TRBV7-2,TRBJ2-3,CASSFLGAPSTDTQYF
TRBV11-3,TRBJ2-1,CASNYGRLAQYNEQFF
TRBV6-5,TRBJ2-7,CASRGGLGYEQYF
TRBV7-2,TRBJ2-7,CASSPQPSTGALPHEQYF
TRBV5-4,TRBJ1-1,CASSLKRGADTEAFF
TRBV4-2,TRBJ2-7,CASSQDRRPDEQYF
TRBV2,TRBJ2-2,CASRDRDTYTGELFF
TRBV2,TRBJ1-4,CASSEGWSATNEKLFF
TRBV6-5,TRBJ2-1,CASRVSGSGNNEQFF
TRBV7-9,TRBJ2-7,CASTTPGGEKEQYF
TRBV5-1,TRBJ2-2,CASSFVWGASNTGELFF
TRBV29-1,TRBJ2-3,CSVEVLAGSTDTQYF
TRBV2,TRBJ1-1,CAARLRRANTEAFF
TRBV5-3,TRBJ1-1,CARSLAGTDYTEAFF
TRBV2,TRBJ1-1,CASSLTGVTEAFF